These 25 T cell receptor beta chains share one sample of origin, sequenced in a study of blood T cell repertoires in COVID-19 (dated by TCRdb to between 2020 and 2021). The library was made by the immunoSEQ multiplex PCR assay. Entries here come from immuneACCESS through TCRdb and include only in-frame sequences with V and J called. Some clones fail to appear in such tables; in the studies checked, an unresolved V gene covers under half of the shortfall, and the cause of the remainder is unknown. Within this sample are about 140,000 clones, with around nine tenths of them counted one time only. Together, the top ten hold 10% to 13% of the sample. The specimen sequenced was peripheral blood. The source of these receptors is a man in his fifties with active or convalescent COVID-19.

The rearrangement joins TRBV5-8 to TRBJ1-2; the match to TRBD1 covers 9 bases. The CDR3 extends over 15 amino acids. Trimming took 4 bases from V and 7 from J; bases not matched to a gene: 11. Germline CDR1 SGHTS, CDR2 YDEGEE. The CDR3 bases are TGTGCCAGCAGCGAAACCGGGACAGGGATGCGTGGCTACACCTTC. It codes for CASSETGTGMRGYTF.

The sample holds one count of this clone. The rearrangement joins TRBV15 to TRBJ2-7; 7 bases agree with TRBD1. CDR3 size: 14 residues. Losses at the gene ends were 2 bases for V and 5 bases for J; bases not matched to a gene: 6. Germline V gene lookup returns CDR1 LNHNV and CDR2 YYDKDF (reference sequence). This chain's CDR3 is CATSRSRQGHEQYF. The CDR3 DNA sequence: TGTGCCACCAGCAGATCTCGACAGGGTCACGAGCAGTACTTC. Full variable domain (remainder filled in from reference TRBV15 and TRBJ2-7): DAMVIQNPRYQVTQFGKPVTLSCSQTLNHNVMYWYQQKSSQAPKLLFHYYDKDFNNEADTPDNFQSRRPNTSFCFLDIRSPGLGDTAMYLCATSRSRQGHEQYFGPGTRLTVT.

The chain recombines TRBV2 with TRBJ2-5; possibly TRBD2 for D (7 bases). V lost 5 bases to trimming and J lost 4 bases, with 17 bases between them. CDR3 size: 15 residues. CDR1 and CDR2 from the germline V gene are SNHLY and FYNNEI. The DNA for the CDR3 is TGTGCCAGCAGTCCCTGGGGGGGGCTCGGAGAGACCCAGTACTTC. This codes for CASSPWGGLGETQYF.

J is TRBJ2-7 and V is TRBV7-3; weak D call: TRBD2 (6 bases). Germline V lookup: CDR1 SGHTA, CDR2 FQGTGA. Trimming removed 3 bases at V and 2 bases at J, with 11 bases between. The CDR3 runs to 14 residues. The CDR3 spells CASSLSSGTYEQYF. Written as DNA, the CDR3 is TGTGCCAGCAGCTTGAGTAGCGGAACCTACGAGCAGTACTTC.

The chain joins TRBV27 to TRBJ2-1, with D perhaps TRBD1 (5 bases). The CDR3 has 13 amino acids. The germline gives CDR1 MNHEY, CDR2 SMNVEV (reference sequence). Trimming pared 3 bases from V and 9 bases from J, leaving 12 bases between. DNA for the CDR3: TGTGCCAGCAGTTTGAAGGGGTCAAGTGAGCAGTTCTTC. This sequence encodes CASSLKGSSEQFF.

The V and J genes are TRBV5-4 and TRBJ2-4; 8 bases are a match to TRBD1. The CDR3 consists of 17 residues. Germline V gene lookup returns CDR1 SGHNT and CDR2 YYREEE (reference sequence). J lost 0 bases, V lost 4 bases, and 9 bases had no gene match. In DNA form, the CDR3 reads TGTGCCAGCAGCAGGGAGCAGGGGGCGCGAGCCAAAAACATTCAGTACTTC. Translating gives CASSREQGARAKNIQYF.

Written as DNA, the CDR3 is TGCGCCAGCAGCCAAGATAATAGTGGGGCCAACGTCCTGACTTTC. Translation gives CASSQDNSGANVLTF. The chain links TRBV4-3 to TRBJ2-6; no firm D call. The CDR3 sequence is 15 residues long. Trimming shortened V by 0 bases and J by 3 bases, and 6 bases separated the two germline ends. In germline, CDR1 is LGHNA, CDR2 YSLEER.

V and J are TRBV12-3 or TRBV12-4 and TRBJ2-1; D possibly corresponds to TRBD1 (7 bases). The ends were cut back, 6 bases at V and 10 bases at J, with 16 bases in the middle. This CDR3 region has 13 residues. The CDR3 loop is CASSRYRGGEQFF. The CDR3 DNA is TGTGCCAGCAGCCGATACAGGGGAGGCGAGCAGTTCTTC.

The chain joins TRBV7-9 to TRBJ2-7; D is unclear. Per germline, CDR1 SEHNR and CDR2 FQNEAQ (reference sequence). V was trimmed by 6 bases and J by 7 bases, leaving 16 bases between them. This CDR3 region has 13 residues. The CDR3 bases are TGTGCCAGCAGATCGGCGGCCTTTGGGGAGCAGTACTTC. Protein: CASRSAAFGEQYF.

V gene TRBV7-9 combines with J gene TRBJ1-4; tentatively, D is TRBD1 (5 bases). Germline V gives CDR1 SEHNR, CDR2 FQNEAQ (reference sequence). The CDR3 totals 15 residues. The V end was cut by 5 bases, the J end by 3 bases, with 13 bases between. The CDR3 nucleotides are TGTGCCAGCAGCCCTCCAGGGCAGGCTAATGAAAAACTGTTTTTT. Its translation is CASSPPGQANEKLFF. The entire variable domain, with the rest obtained from reference TRBV7-9 and TRBJ1-4, is as follows: DTGVSQNPRHKITKRGQNVTFRCDPISEHNRLYWYRQTLGQGPEFLTYFQNEAQLEKSRLLSDRFSAERPKGSFSTLEIQRTEQGDSAMYLCASSPPGQANEKLFFGSGTQLSVL.

The rearrangement links TRBV7-9 to TRBJ2-1; TRBD2 is a possible D gene (6 bases). The CDR3 spans 18 residues. V lost 1 base and J lost 0, with 16 bases in between. CDR1 SEHNR and CDR2 FQNEAQ come from the germline V gene (reference sequence). The CDR3 protein is CASSLGGGRTRSYNEQFF. CDR3 sequence (DNA): TGTGCCAGCAGCTTAGGTGGAGGGCGGACGCGCTCCTACAATGAGCAGTTCTTC.

The chain employs TRBV7-2 and TRBJ2-6, with D tentatively TRBD1 (6 bases). V was clipped by 2 bases and J by 0 bases, with 11 bases between them. This CDR3 contains 17 residues. Germline CDR1 and CDR2: SGHTA and FQGNSA. CDR3 region: CASSLNRVLSGANVLTF. CDR3 coding DNA: TGTGCCAGCAGCTTAAACAGGGTTCTCTCTGGGGCCAACGTCCTGACTTTC.

The chain couples TRBV27 to TRBJ1-5; D is unresolved. The germline V gene encodes CDR1 MNHEY and CDR2 SMNVEV (reference sequence). The CDR3 extends over 17 amino acids. Trimming stripped 6 bases from V and 6 bases from J, with 24 bases between. CDR3 amino acids: CASSPYANGVQSQPQHF. CDR3 nucleotides: TGTGCCAGCAGCCCATACGCGAACGGGGTACAAAGTCAGCCCCAGCATTTT.

This chain connects TRBV18 to TRBJ2-2, with 9 bases identical to TRBD1. Losses at the gene ends were 2 bases for V and 4 bases for J; bases not matched to a gene: 2. The CDR3 is 15 amino acids. CDR1 is KGHSH, CDR2 LQKENI, per germline. The CDR3 nucleotides are TGTGCCAGCTCACCAAGACAGGGGGGCACCGGGGAGCTGTTTTTT. It codes for CASSPRQGGTGELFF.

The rearrangement joins TRBV18 to TRBJ2-2; D possibly corresponds to TRBD2 (5 bases). In germline, CDR1 is KGHSH, CDR2 LQKENI. V was pared by 3 bases and J by 1 base, with 12 bases between. There are 16 residues in the CDR3. CDR3 sequence (DNA): TGTGCCAGCTCACCCGGGATGGCAGGGAACACCGGGGAGCTGTTTTTT. It is translated as CASSPGMAGNTGELFF.

The chain links TRBV21-1 to TRBJ2-7; TRBD2, the table's D call, lacks a check against the DNA. TRBV21-1 is designated a pseudogene. This CDR3 contains 15 residues. CDR3 loop: CASSHPASGTYEQYF. CDR3 sequence (DNA): TGTGCCAGCAGCCATCCCGCTAGCGGGACCTACGAGCAGTACTTC.

The gene calls are TRBV14 and TRBJ2-2; 7 bases agree with TRBD2. With 4 bases clipped from V and 7 bases from J, the junction kept 6 bases outside the gene matches. Germline CDR1 and CDR2: SGHDN and FVKESK. The CDR3 consists of 14 residues. CDR3 sequence (DNA): TGTGCCAGCAGCCCCGGACTAGTTGACGGGGAGCTGTTTTTT. Translated, it gives CASSPGLVDGELFF.

This clone was counted between two and nine times. The chain combines TRBV7-9 with TRBJ1-5; D unclear. Germline CDR1 SEHNR, CDR2 FQNEAQ (reference sequence). This CDR3 contains 13 residues. The V gene lost 5 bases and the J gene lost 0 bases, with 5 bases spanning the gap. In DNA form, the CDR3 reads TGTGCCAGCAGCCCTAATAGCAATCAGCCCCAGCATTTT. Its protein is CASSPNSNQPQHF.

J is TRBJ2-1 and V is TRBV7-3; 8 nucleotides align to TRBD2. J lost 5 bases, V lost 4 bases, and 4 bases had no gene match. The CDR3 contains 14 residues. The germline gives CDR1 SGHTA, CDR2 FQGTGA. CDR3 sequence (DNA): TGTGCCAGCAGCTCCCGACTAGCGAACAATGAGCAGTTCTTC. Translation: CASSSRLANNEQFF.

The count of this clone is one. This sequence joins TRBV18 and TRBJ1-1; D uncertain. The V gene lost 2 bases and the J gene lost 2 bases, with 15 bases spanning the gap. Looked up from germline, CDR1 is KGHSH and CDR2 is LQKENI. CDR3 length: 16 amino acids. Here the CDR3 reads CASSPLIGNRNTEAFF. The CDR3 DNA reads TGTGCCAGCTCACCATTGATAGGCAACAGAAACACTGAAGCTTTCTTT. The variable domain in full, completed from reference TRBV18 and TRBJ1-1, reads NAGVMQNPRHLVRRRGQEARLRCSPMKGHSHVYWYRQLPEEGLKFMVYLQKENIIDESGMPKERFSAEFPKEGPSILRIQQVVRGDSAAYFCASSPLIGNRNTEAFFGQGTRLTVV.

This clone was seen a few times. The rearrangement joins TRBV25-1 to TRBJ1-3, with 7 nucleotides matching TRBD1. In germline, CDR1 is MGHDK, CDR2 SYGVNS. Losses at the gene ends were 3 bases for V and 2 bases for J; bases not matched to a gene: 4. The CDR3 length is 15 residues. This chain's CDR3 is CASSDPTGTGNTIYF. In nucleotides, the CDR3 is TGTGCCAGCAGTGACCCGACAGGGACTGGAAACACCATATATTTT. Full variable domain (remainder filled in from reference TRBV25-1 and TRBJ1-3): EADIYQTPRYLVIGTGKKITLECSQTMGHDKMYWYQQDPGMELHLIHYSYGVNSTEKGDLSSESTVSRIRTEHFPLTLESARPSHTSQYLCASSDPTGTGNTIYFGEGSWLTVV.

The V call is TRBV19, the J call TRBJ2-5; 12 bases agree with TRBD2. Germline V gene data show CDR1 as LNHDA and CDR2 as SQIVND (reference sequence). With V trimmed by 4 bases and J by 4 bases, 1 base remained unmatched. The CDR3 extends over 14 amino acids. CDR3 sequence (DNA): TGTGCCAGTAGTAGGGGACTAGCGGGAGAGACCCAGTACTTC. Its translation: CASSRGLAGETQYF.

The chain combines TRBV9 with TRBJ2-1; 7 bases are a match to TRBD2. Germline V CDR1 and CDR2: SGDLS, YYNGEE. This CDR3 spans 13 amino acids. The trim removed 4 bases at V and 5 bases at J, leaving 3 bases unmatched. The CDR3 region is CASSIGGDNEQFF. The DNA of the CDR3 is TGTGCCAGCAGCATTGGGGGGGACAATGAGCAGTTCTTC.

This chain connects TRBV6-5 to TRBJ1-1; D unresolved. V was clipped by 0 bases and J by 2 bases, with 10 bases between them. CDR1 and CDR2 from the germline V gene are MNHEY and SVGAGI. The CDR3 runs 15 residues. In DNA, the CDR3 is TGTGCCAGCAGTTACTCGGGTAGGACTAACACTGAAGCTTTCTTT. Residues: CASSYSGRTNTEAFF.

V usage is TRBV3-1 (or the pseudogene TRBV3-2) and J usage is TRBJ1-3; possible D gene TRBD1, 5 bases. In germline, CDR1 is LGHDT, CDR2 YNNKEL (reference sequence). Trimming took 4 bases from V and 0 from J, leaving 13 bases between them. The CDR3 runs to 16 residues. The chain's CDR3 is CASSRQQAISGNTIYF. As DNA, the CDR3 is TGTGCCAGCAGCCGCCAACAGGCAATCTCTGGAAACACCATATATTTT.